This TCR beta chain derives from a study of response to subunit inactivated influenza vaccine. General study findings and limits: It was suggested by the authors that few new T cells are recruited by each seasonal influenza vaccination.

TCRdb reprocessed the RT-PCR reads via MiXCR and lists one record per CDR3 protein. The sample yields some 500,000 distinct CDR3 sequences, around 13% seen once. Concerning this clonotype: No antigen is known for it.

The sample in question was PBMCs from blood, obtained 45 days after vaccination. The receptor was isolated from a man aged 50 or older who received an inactivated influenza vaccine.

CDR3 coding DNA: TGCTGCGCTAGAGATCCCCCGGGACAGGTCTCCTACGAGCAGTACTTC. Translated, it gives CCARDPPGQVSYEQYF. The chain has TRBV20-1 and TRBJ2-7; 8 nucleotides match TRBD1. The CDR3 sequence is 16 residues long. CDR1 is DFQATT, CDR2 SNEGSKA, per germline (reference sequence).